This T cell receptor beta chain is drawn from a study of CD8 T cells in ankylosing spondylitis. TCRdb itself ran the 5' RACE reads through MiXCR, one entry per CDR3 protein. The repertoire holds under 450,000 distinct CDR3 sequences, with 20% as singletons. V gave up 2 bases and J gave up 4 bases; unmatched junction bases: 9. CDR1 is MNHEY, CDR2 SMNVEV, per germline (reference sequence). This CDR3 is 16 amino acids long. V gene TRBV27 combines with J gene TRBJ2-7; 9 bases are a match to TRBD2. The specimen was blood, either unsorted or a sorted T cell fraction (not recorded which). The TCR was taken from a male donor with ankylosing spondylitis or in good health (not recorded which). CDR3 nucleotides: TGTGCCAGCAGTTTAGGCCGTGCTAGCGGGGTGTACGAGCAGTACTTC. It yields the protein CASSLGRASGVYEQYF.